Listed below are T cell receptor beta chains from one sample, sequenced in a study of T cells in Graves' hyperthyroidism and ophthalmopathy. From the multiplex PCR reads, TCRdb called clonotypes with MiXCR, one entry per CDR3 protein. Among 700,000 to 850,000 distinct CDR3 sequences listed, under 45% were seen once. Source material: blood. These receptors all stem from a middle-aged woman with Graves' hyperthyroidism. Both conserved end residues are part of each CDR3. D genes are given only for firm matches.

v_call: TRBV6-1; j_call: TRBJ1-2; cdr3_length: 20; d_call: NA; cdr3_aa: CASSPPSSTDSYLPVYGYTF
v_call: TRBV7-9; j_call: TRBJ1-2; cdr3_length: 14; d_call: NA; cdr3_aa: CASYRVGSNYGYTF
v_call: TRBV12-3/TRBV12-4; j_call: TRBJ1-1; cdr3_length: 14; d_call: NA; cdr3_aa: CASSLKGEYTEAFF
v_call: TRBV5-1; j_call: TRBJ2-2; cdr3_length: 16; d_call: NA; cdr3_aa: CASSLGGSRNTGELFF
v_call: TRBV9; j_call: TRBJ1-1; cdr3_length: 12; d_call: NA; cdr3_aa: CASGTADTEAFF
v_call: TRBV7-9; j_call: TRBJ2-2; cdr3_length: 16; d_call: NA; cdr3_aa: CASSSNPHSNTGELFF
v_call: TRBV12-3/TRBV12-4; j_call: TRBJ1-5; cdr3_length: 15; d_call: NA; cdr3_aa: CASSRRGGRNQPQHF
v_call: TRBV11-3; j_call: NA; cdr3_length: 16; d_call: TRBD2; cdr3_aa: CASSLVTSGSGNEQFF
v_call: TRBV25-1; j_call: TRBJ2-7; cdr3_length: 15; d_call: NA; cdr3_aa: CASSEQRTGRREQYF
v_call: TRBV29-1; j_call: TRBJ1-1; cdr3_length: 14; d_call: NA; cdr3_aa: CSAEGHQGSTEAFF
v_call: TRBV25-1; j_call: TRBJ1-2; cdr3_length: 15; d_call: NA; cdr3_aa: CASSQERTASRGYTF
v_call: TRBV11-2; j_call: TRBJ1-6; cdr3_length: 17; d_call: NA; cdr3_aa: CASSLERDNTRNSPLHF
v_call: TRBV7-2; j_call: TRBJ1-4; cdr3_length: 14; d_call: TRBD1; cdr3_aa: CASTIGGAGEKLFF
v_call: TRBV5-6; j_call: TRBJ1-1; cdr3_length: 14; d_call: TRBD1; cdr3_aa: CASRNRDRPPQAFF
v_call: TRBV12-3/TRBV12-4; j_call: TRBJ1-2; cdr3_length: 14; d_call: NA; cdr3_aa: CASSFGPIGYGYTF
v_call: TRBV6-5; j_call: TRBJ2-6; cdr3_length: 15; d_call: NA; cdr3_aa: CASSYSTRGANVLTF
v_call: TRBV20-1; j_call: TRBJ2-5; cdr3_length: 13; d_call: NA; cdr3_aa: CSAMGLRRETQYF
v_call: TRBV25-1; j_call: TRBJ2-1; cdr3_length: 14; d_call: TRBD1; cdr3_aa: CASSLDPTGYEQFF
v_call: TRBV6-1; j_call: TRBJ1-5; cdr3_length: 17; d_call: TRBD1; cdr3_aa: CASSAQDRGTRNQPQHF
v_call: TRBV15; j_call: TRBJ2-2; cdr3_length: 16; d_call: NA; cdr3_aa: CATSTRGWMSTGELFF
v_call: TRBV7-8; j_call: TRBJ2-2; cdr3_length: 16; d_call: TRBD1; cdr3_aa: CASSLIYGQGTGELFF
v_call: TRBV20-1; j_call: TRBJ2-5; cdr3_length: 14; d_call: NA; cdr3_aa: CSASLTRGEETQYF
v_call: TRBV2; j_call: TRBJ1-1; cdr3_length: 12; d_call: NA; cdr3_aa: CAIRTDSTEAFF
v_call: TRBV10-3; j_call: TRBJ2-7; cdr3_length: 15; d_call: TRBD1; cdr3_aa: CAISDGTGKSYEQYF
v_call: TRBV7-3; j_call: NA; cdr3_length: 16; d_call: TRBD2; cdr3_aa: CASSLGGTSGTNEQFF
v_call: TRBV5-1; j_call: TRBJ2-5; cdr3_length: 13; d_call: NA; cdr3_aa: CASSRADQETQYF
v_call: TRBV2; j_call: TRBJ2-7; cdr3_length: 14; d_call: NA; cdr3_aa: CASSPTSKGHEQYF
v_call: TRBV29-1; j_call: TRBJ1-2; cdr3_length: 13; d_call: TRBD1; cdr3_aa: CSVDGGTGTGYTF
v_call: TRBV19; j_call: TRBJ1-2; cdr3_length: 15; d_call: TRBD1; cdr3_aa: CASSLRTGGHYGYTF